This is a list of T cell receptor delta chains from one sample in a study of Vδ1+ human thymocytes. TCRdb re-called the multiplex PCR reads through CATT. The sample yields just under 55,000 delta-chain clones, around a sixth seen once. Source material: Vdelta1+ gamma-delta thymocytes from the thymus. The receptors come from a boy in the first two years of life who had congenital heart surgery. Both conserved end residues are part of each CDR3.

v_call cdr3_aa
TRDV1 CALGEHGLPNSVLGDMRTDKLIF
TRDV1 CALGEMVNFLVLGEYTDKLIF
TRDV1 CALGEAPRVSLTAQLFF
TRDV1 CALGELPYVTGGIDKLIF
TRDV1 CALGSPFLRTGGDYTDKLIF
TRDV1 CALGDPRGYAYTDKLIF
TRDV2 CACVGGGHLRTYADKLIF
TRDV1 CALGDAFLATGGPFPYTDKLIF
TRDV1 CALGEPRLPSWGILRGDKLIF
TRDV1 CALGDSILPTGGCKYTDKLIF
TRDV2 CACDPDWGIRCQLTHPQYTDKLIF
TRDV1 CALGELLDTVSDKLIF
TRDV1 CALGEHPHWGTQYTDKLIF
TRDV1 CALGEPSLPTSLLGDPHTDKLIF
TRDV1 CALGCSSWGSNTDKLIF
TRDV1 CALGERRVWGGKLIF
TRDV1 CALGELNSGDYTDKLIF
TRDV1 CALGEPLPLVGGLDKLIF
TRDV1 CALGGPPHLPTPGTGGPRAKLIF
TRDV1 CALGEILETGGYPRCRLIF
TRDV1 CALGEPQGDTNSLYTDKLIF
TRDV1 CALGERWGSRHTDKLIF
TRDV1 CALGERGIRDKLIF
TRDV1 CALGATLLGPLLGAPYTDKLIF
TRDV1 CALGEIPLTGGYEPDKLIF
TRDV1 CALGERASPPITGGYAICSTDKLIF
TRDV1 CALGEGPSEVSWPKNWGMPLTAQLFF
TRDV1 CALGERVLLNVGEDHYTDKLIF
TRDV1 CALGERYATVLGDTGLFGYTDKLIF
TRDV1 CALGEDLPLGGTGGVGSYTDKLIF
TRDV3 CAFALRKTGGGPVTDKLIF
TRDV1 CALGELQSPTGGYDRDKLIF
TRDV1 CALGVAIPAVSAKLIF
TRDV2 CACDVLGDPLLADKLIF
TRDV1 CALGENFVGLLILGVPTDKLIF
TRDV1 CALGELEKAHWYWGISDTDKLIF
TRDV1 CALLKRLPSYWTSGDSTDKLIF
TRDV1 CALGERRLVLGDIFPNKLIF
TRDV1 CAPQLLYGVNTDKLIF
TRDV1 CALGEFGIPPTLKLIF
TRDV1 CALGEPRTVTQLFF
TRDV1 CALGELLLAYAGIRTDKLIF
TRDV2 CACDTEGYWEYTDKLIF
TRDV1 CALGYFYWGINPDKLIF
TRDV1 CALGDPSPGDTGYTDKLIF
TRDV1 CALGERLVLGDTGLTDKLIF
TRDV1 CALGWLSYYPSGCGTRKDKLIF
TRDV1 CALGELRVWGAHTDKLIF
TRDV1 CALGDPFRTWGITHTPTDKLIF
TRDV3 CATSPAFLSTGAFLYTDKLIF